What follows are 22 T cell receptor beta chains derived from one specimen sequenced in a study of response to subunit inactivated influenza vaccine. TCRdb fed the RT-PCR reads into MiXCR, producing one record per CDR3 protein. The sample yields a few hundred thousand distinct CDR3 sequences, about 10% seen once. The sequenced sample was PBMCs from blood, obtained roughly 47 days after vaccination. Source of these receptors: a man aged 50-59 years who received an inactivated influenza vaccine.

This clonotype came up a few times. The chain recombines TRBV4-2 with TRBJ2-3, with D possibly TRBD1 on 5 matching bases. Trimming left V 2 bases short and J 6 bases short, with 21 bases between. Germline V gene sequence: CDR1 LGHNA, CDR2 YNFKEQ. This CDR3 is 17 amino acids long. The CDR3 region is CASSQRPDRRIGDTQYF. The DNA for the CDR3 is TGTGCCAGCAGCCAAAGACCAGACAGACGCATCGGGGATACGCAGTATTTT.

This clonotype was picked up many times. The genes are TRBV28 and TRBJ2-5, with 8 bases that match TRBD2. The CDR3 loop spans 15 amino acids. The germline V gene has CDR1 MDHEN and CDR2 SYDVKM. J lost 5 bases, V lost 4 bases, and 9 bases had no gene match. CDR3 in DNA: TGTGCCAGCAGTTCCGGGACTAGGAGGGGGGAGACCCAGTACTTC. It translates to CASSSGTRRGETQYF.

The genes are TRBV20-1 and TRBJ1-2; no definite D call. The germline gives CDR1 DFQATT, CDR2 SNEGSKA (reference sequence). The V gene lost 3 bases and the J gene lost 8 bases, with 19 bases spanning the gap. The CDR3 loop spans 14 amino acids. The CDR3 spells CSASRRERGKGYTF. CDR3 nucleotides: TGCAGTGCTAGCCGACGGGAAAGAGGGAAAGGCTACACCTTC.

V usage is TRBV20-1 and J usage is TRBJ2-5; TRBD2 agrees at 8 bases. The CDR3 sequence is 17 residues long. J gave up 3 bases and V 0 bases, and 12 bases lay outside the gene matches. Germline CDR1 DFQATT, CDR2 SNEGSKA (reference sequence). CDR3 sequence (DNA): TGCAGTGCTAGAGACGGCGGGAGGATCACACTAAAAGAGACCCAGTACTTC. It translates to CSARDGGRITLKETQYF.

This clonotype was observed a single time. The J gene is TRBJ2-1, the V gene TRBV11-3; TRBD1 agrees at 10 bases. The length of the CDR3 is 16 residues. Losses at the gene ends were 4 bases for V and 8 bases for J; bases not matched to a gene: 11. CDR1 SGHNT and CDR2 YENEEA come from the germline V gene. This CDR3 reads CASSSGTGAARYEQFF. The CDR3 region has the DNA TGTGCCAGCAGCTCGGGGACAGGGGCCGCGCGCTATGAGCAGTTCTTC.

The chain recombines TRBV20-1 with TRBJ2-7; D ambiguous. The CDR3 loop spans 14 amino acids. The germline gives CDR1 DFQATT, CDR2 SNEGSKA (reference sequence). Trimming took off 4 bases at V and 2 bases at J, with 15 bases between the two ends. For the CDR3, the DNA is TGCAGTGCTATACTCGGTGGCAGGACCTACGAGCAGTACTTC. It encodes CSAILGGRTYEQYF.

This rearrangement joins TRBV4-3 to TRBJ2-7; the match to TRBD2 covers 8 bases. CDR1 and CDR2 from the germline V gene are LGHNA and YSLEER. V lost 3 bases to trimming and J lost 2 bases; unmatched junction nucleotides: 6. The CDR3 is 15 amino acids. CDR3 in DNA: TGCGCCAGCAGCCAGGTATATAGCGGGACCTACGAGCAGTACTTC. As protein: CASSQVYSGTYEQYF.

This clonotype was seen many times. The rearrangement uses TRBV6-1 and TRBJ2-1; 14 nucleotides line up with TRBD2. The ends lost 8 bases at V and 3 bases at J; junction bases unmatched: 0. Germline assignment: CDR1 MNHNS and CDR2 SASEGT. The CDR3 consists of 14 residues. CDR3 sequence: CASGTSGGYNEQFF. For the CDR3, the DNA is TGTGCCAGCGGGACTAGCGGGGGCTACAATGAGCAGTTCTTC.

The gene calls are TRBV4-3 and TRBJ1-3; no clear D gene. Per germline, CDR1 LGHNA and CDR2 YSLEER. Trimming cost V 1 base and J 3 bases, with 7 bases left between them. The CDR3 contains 14 residues. The CDR3 region is CASSQAAGGNTIYF. The CDR3 region has the DNA TGCGCCAGCAGCCAAGCGGCGGGTGGAAACACCATATATTTT.

Details on this clonotype: One end of the junction fails to match germline, which may point to a read error. The rearrangement joins TRBV5-4 to TRBJ2-7; tentative D call: TRBD2 (5 bases). The CDR3 length is 14 residues. Germline V gene sequence: CDR1 SGHNT, CDR2 YYREEE (reference sequence). Here the CDR3 DNA reads TGTGCCATCAGCTCCGGACTCCTCTGCTGCGAGCAGTACTTC. Translated, it gives CAISSGLLCCEQYF. Supplemented by reference TRBV5-4 and TRBJ2-7, the full variable domain reads ETGVTQSPTHLIKTRGQQVTLRCSSQSGHNTVSWYQQALGQGPQFIFQYYREEENGRGNFPPRFSGLQFPNYSSELNVNALELDDSALYLCAISSGLLCCEQYFGPGTRLTVT.

This clonotype was detected many times. The rearrangement links TRBV20-1 to TRBJ2-3; weak D call: TRBD2 (6 bases). This CDR3 comprises 15 residues. Germline V gene data show CDR1 as DFQATT and CDR2 as SNEGSKA (reference sequence). Trimming took off 3 bases at V and 10 bases at J, with 23 bases between the two ends. The DNA of the CDR3 is TGCAGTGCTAGTCGGACTACTCAACCGCCTCTCCCGCAGTATTTT. Protein: CSASRTTQPPLPQYF.

This clonotype was observed at least ten times. The CDR3 bases are TGTGCCAGCAGCCAGAACAGGGGTGACGAGCAGTACTTC. It yields the protein CASSQNRGDEQYF. The V call is TRBV7-2, the J call TRBJ2-7; 7 nucleotides agree with TRBD1. The CDR3 totals 13 residues. In germline, CDR1 is SGHTA, CDR2 FQGNSA. The junction had 6 bases not matched to a gene; V was cut back by 5 bases and J by 5 bases.

This clonotype was found a few times. In DNA, the CDR3 is TGTGCCAGCAGCGTCGGAATAAGGACACCAAGAATTCTGAACACTGAAGCTTTCTTT. This gives the protein CASSVGIRTPRILNTEAFF. V usage is TRBV9 and J usage is TRBJ1-1; D perhaps matches TRBD1 (5 bases). Germline V CDR1 and CDR2: SGDLS, YYNGEE. V lost 2 bases and J lost 0, with 23 bases in between. The length of the CDR3 is 19 residues.

The chain couples TRBV4-1 to TRBJ1-6; maybe TRBD1 (5 bases). CDR3 length equals 17 residues. V gave up 0 bases and J gave up 2 bases, with 11 bases separating them. The germline CDR1 and CDR2 sequences are MGHRA and YSYEKL. The DNA for the CDR3 is TGCGCCAGCAGCCAAGATGTAGGGGTAGCCTATAATTCACCCCTCCACTTT. Translated, it gives CASSQDVGVAYNSPLHF.

This clonotype appeared a few times. This rearrangement joins TRBV20-1 to TRBJ2-5, with 13 nucleotides matching TRBD2. With 5 bases clipped from V and 7 bases from J, the junction kept 4 bases outside the gene matches. Per germline, CDR1 DFQATT and CDR2 SNEGSKA (reference sequence). This CDR3 is 13 amino acids long. The DNA for the CDR3 is TGCAGTGCTGGACTAGCGGGGGACCCGACCCAGTACTTC. Amino acids: CSAGLAGDPTQYF.

This clonotype has a handful of counts. V gene TRBV15 combines with J gene TRBJ2-2, with D possibly matching TRBD2 (6 bases). The CDR3 is 18 residues long. Trimming shortened V by 5 bases and J by 0 bases, and 19 bases separated the two germline ends. Germline CDR1 and CDR2: LNHNV and YYDKDF (reference sequence). The CDR3 reads CATSGRGIRSSNTGELFF. CDR3 sequence (DNA): TGTGCCACCAGCGGGCGCGGGATCAGATCCTCGAACACCGGGGAGCTGTTTTTT.

J is TRBJ1-2 and V is TRBV20-1, with TRBD1 matching 12 bases. The CDR3 has 17 amino acids. J lost 6 bases, V lost 0 bases, and 11 bases had no gene match. Germline CDR1 reads DFQATT; CDR2 reads SNEGSKA (reference sequence). The CDR3 spells CSARDRYRDRGPDGYTF. The CDR3 DNA reads TGCAGTGCTAGAGATCGGTATAGGGACAGGGGGCCGGATGGCTACACCTTC.

There are a few counts of this clonotype. This chain uses TRBV6-1 with TRBJ2-3; D gene ambiguous. V was cut by 6 bases and J by 3 bases, with 10 bases left in between. Germline assignment: CDR1 MNHNS and CDR2 SASEGT. This CDR3 has 13 amino acids. CDR3 in DNA: TGTGCCAGCAGCCACCCCGGGACAGATACGCAGTATTTT. This codes for CASSHPGTDTQYF.

This clonotype has a handful of counts. The chain employs TRBV7-3 and TRBJ2-3; TRBD1 is a possible D gene (5 bases). V was trimmed by 1 base and J by 2 bases, leaving 10 bases between them. This CDR3 has 15 amino acids. The germline CDR1 and CDR2 sequences are SGHTA and FQGTGA. The CDR3 loop reads CASSLNAGYTDTQYF. The CDR3 DNA follows: TGTGCCAGCAGCTTAAACGCAGGGTACACAGATACGCAGTATTTT.

V usage is TRBV5-1 and J usage is TRBJ2-4, with a possible D match to TRBD1 (5 bases). V dropped 1 base and J dropped 3 bases, with 14 bases sitting between them. This CDR3 spans 16 amino acids. Germline V gene lookup returns CDR1 SGHRS and CDR2 YFSETQ. Here the CDR3 DNA reads TGCGCCAGCAGCTTGTATCCAGGGCTGGTCAAAAACATTCAGTACTTC. Residues: CASSLYPGLVKNIQYF.

The chain couples TRBV6-2 or TRBV6-3 to TRBJ2-3; tentatively, D is TRBD2 (6 bases). The germline V and J ends were trimmed by 0 bases and 3 bases, with 13 bases remaining between them. CDR1 and CDR2 (germline): MNHEY, SVGEGT. CDR3 size: 16 residues. CDR3 in DNA: TGTGCCAGCAGTTACTCGACTAGACCGCGGACAGATACGCAGTATTTT. Protein sequence: CASSYSTRPRTDTQYF.

This clonotype was counted a few times. This chain uses TRBV29-1 with TRBJ1-4; D gene uncertain. V dropped 4 bases and J dropped 7 bases, with 4 bases sitting between them. This CDR3 has 10 residues. Germline CDR1 SQVTM, CDR2 ANQGSEA. CDR3 sequence: CSVVTEKLFF. The CDR3 bases are TGCAGCGTTGTGACTGAAAAACTGTTTTTT.